The 20 T cell receptor beta chains in this list originate from one sample, sequenced in a study of T cells after yellow fever vaccination. TCRdb redid the calling of the 5' RACE reads with MiXCR, one entry per CDR3 protein. The data hold some 350,000 distinct CDR3 sequences, with 6.2% observed a single time. Sequenced material: PBMCs, taken 5 days after the yellow fever booster vaccination. These receptor sequences come from a man younger than 45 who received the YFV17D yellow fever vaccine.

This sequence joins TRBV11-2 and TRBJ2-6; D may correspond to TRBD1 or TRBD2 (5 bases each). The ends were cut back, 5 bases at V and 2 bases at J, with 16 bases in the middle. Germline CDR1 and CDR2: SGHAT and FQNNGV. This CDR3 has 17 amino acids. CDR3 DNA sequence: TGTGCCAGCAGCCCGGGACGGGCAGTCCCTGGGGCCAACGTCCTGACTTTC. As protein: CASSPGRAVPGANVLTF.

J is TRBJ2-5 and V is TRBV5-4, with D possibly being TRBD2 (6 bases). The CDR3 contains 14 residues. V was clipped by 0 bases and J by 2 bases, with 8 bases between them. Germline CDR1 and CDR2: SGHNT and YYREEE (reference sequence). The CDR3 is CASSLDGGQETQYF. The CDR3 nucleotides are TGTGCCAGCAGCTTGGATGGGGGGCAAGAGACCCAGTACTTC.

This rearrangement joins TRBV5-1 to TRBJ2-7; TRBD2 agrees at 11 bases. The CDR3 is made up of 16 amino acids. Germline CDR1 reads SGHRS; CDR2 reads YFSETQ. Trimming cost V 6 bases and J 6 bases; bases outside gene matches: 14. This chain's CDR3 is CASTLAGGRGYGEQYF. CDR3 DNA sequence: TGCGCCAGCACGCTAGCGGGAGGTAGAGGTTATGGCGAGCAGTACTTC.

This clonotype turned up a few times. This chain's CDR3 is CASSSRTSAVPDTQYF. In DNA, the CDR3 is TGTGCCAGCAGCTCCCGCACTTCTGCCGTCCCAGATACGCAGTATTTT. V gene TRBV7-6 combines with J gene TRBJ2-3; D gene uncertain. This CDR3 spans 16 amino acids. CDR1 is SGHVS, CDR2 FNYEAQ, per germline. Between the trimmed V and J ends, which lost 4 bases and 4 bases, there was a span of 18 bases.

The gene calls are TRBV20-1 and TRBJ2-7; weak D call: TRBD2 (5 bases). The V gene's germline CDR1 is DFQATT and CDR2 SNEGSKA (reference sequence). The CDR3 has 17 amino acids. V was pared by 3 bases and J by 3 bases, with 24 bases between. The CDR3 region is CSASSVGEKRRNYEQYF. CDR3 DNA sequence: TGCAGTGCTAGCAGTGTAGGAGAAAAACGGAGGAACTACGAGCAGTACTTC.

This clonotype came up a few times. The rearrangement joins TRBV20-1 to TRBJ1-4, with D maybe TRBD1 (5 bases). Germline CDR1 and CDR2: DFQATT and SNEGSKA (reference sequence). The CDR3 sequence is 12 residues long. Trimming took off 7 bases at V and 8 bases at J, with 14 bases between the two ends. The CDR3 bases are TGCAGTGGGAGGGACCGGCAGGAAAAACTGTTTTTT. It specifies CSGRDRQEKLFF.

The V and J genes are TRBV20-1 and TRBJ2-5; maybe TRBD2 (5 bases). V lost 7 bases and J 3 bases, leaving 15 bases between the germline ends. Germline loops: CDR1 DFQATT, CDR2 SNEGSKA (reference sequence). The CDR3 has 13 residues. CDR3 sequence reads: CSGGVGGKETQYF. The CDR3 DNA sequence: TGCAGTGGGGGAGTAGGAGGAAAAGAGACCCAGTACTTC.

This clonotype was observed at least ten times. The genes are TRBV20-1 and TRBJ2-1; 10 bases are shared with TRBD1. This CDR3 is 15 amino acids long. V shed 6 bases, J shed 8 bases, and the junction held 13 bases outside the gene matches. Germline V gene data show CDR1 as DFQATT and CDR2 as SNEGSKA (reference sequence). CDR3 coding DNA: TGCAGTGCGAGCCGGGACAGGGGATCGCTCCATGAGCAGTTCTTC. It encodes CSASRDRGSLHEQFF.

This clonotype was picked up many times. J is TRBJ2-7 and V is TRBV5-6; no firm D call. The V end was cut by 3 bases, the J end by 5 bases, with 9 bases between. Germline lookup yields CDR1 SGHDT and CDR2 YYEEEE. The CDR3 runs 12 residues. The CDR3 DNA sequence: TGTGCCAGCAGCTACCTGCTGGACGAGCAGTACTTC. It specifies CASSYLLDEQYF.

This clonotype occurred a few times. The chain couples TRBV20-1 to TRBJ2-3; 8 bases fit TRBD2. CDR3 size: 23 residues. The germline CDR1 and CDR2 sequences are DFQATT and SNEGSKA (reference sequence). The trim removed 1 base at V and 2 bases at J, leaving 29 bases unmatched. CDR3 nucleotides: TGCAGTGCTAGAGCGTCTTGGCGGACGGGCGATAGCGGGATGAAAGCGGCCACAGATACGCAGTATTTT. Its translation is CSARASWRTGDSGMKAATDTQYF.

This clonotype has at least ten counts. The chain links TRBV2 to TRBJ2-3; D gene uncertain. The germline gives CDR1 SNHLY, CDR2 FYNNEI. The length of the CDR3 is 10 residues. The V end lost 6 bases, the J end lost 13 bases, and 11 bases lay between the germline ends. CDR3 coding DNA: TGTGCCAGCAGAAGGGTCGATGAGTATTTT. Translation: CASRRVDEYF. The entire variable domain, with the rest obtained from reference TRBV2 and TRBJ2-3, is as follows: EPEVTQTPSHQVTQMGQEVILRCVPISNHLYFYWYRQILGQKVEFLVSFYNNEISEKSEIFDDQFSVERPDGSNFTLKIRSTKLEDSAMYFCASRRVDEYFGPGTRLTVL.

This clonotype was detected a few times. V is TRBV18 and J is TRBJ2-1, with 7 positions matching TRBD1. This CDR3 is built from 18 residues. Trimming cost V 0 bases and J 1 base; bases outside gene matches: 9. Looked up from germline, CDR1 is KGHSH and CDR2 is LQKENI. CDR3 residues: CASSPPMRSQGSYNEQFF. The CDR3 DNA reads as TGTGCCAGCTCACCACCCATGAGGTCACAGGGGTCCTACAATGAGCAGTTCTTC.

The chain is built from TRBV29-1 and TRBJ2-1; TRBD1 matches at 7 bases. From germline, CDR1 is SQVTM and CDR2 ANQGSEA. The CDR3 contains 12 residues. The junction had 4 bases not matched to a gene; V was cut back by 3 bases and J by 8 bases. In DNA, the CDR3 is TGCAGCGTTGACCCAGGGGGAGATGAGCAGTTCTTC. Translated, it gives CSVDPGGDEQFF.

The J gene is TRBJ2-2, the V gene TRBV20-1; D is unclear. V lost 2 bases and J 4 bases, leaving 14 bases between the germline ends. This CDR3 comprises 15 residues. Germline CDR1 is DFQATT and CDR2 is SNEGSKA (reference sequence). CDR3 region: CSARLYLDPTGELFF. In DNA, the CDR3 is TGCAGTGCTAGATTGTACTTGGATCCCACCGGGGAGCTGTTTTTT.

This clonotype was seen repeatedly, ten times or more. The chain has TRBV28 and TRBJ2-7; 10 bases align to TRBD2. CDR3 length equals 13 residues. Germline CDR1 MDHEN, CDR2 SYDVKM. Losses at the gene ends were 10 bases for V and 5 bases for J; bases not matched to a gene: 8. CDR3 sequence reads: CAIYSGRWDEQYF. The DNA of the CDR3 is TGTGCCATCTATAGCGGGAGGTGGGACGAGCAGTACTTC.

This clonotype was picked up many times. J is TRBJ2-2 and V is TRBV5-1; D not resolved. The CDR3 is made up of 15 amino acids. Germline V gene sequence: CDR1 SGHRS, CDR2 YFSETQ. Trimming shortened V by 4 bases and J by 3 bases, and 13 bases separated the two germline ends. CDR3 nucleotides: TGCGCCAGCAGCCGCGGCGGACGGGACACCGGGGAGCTGTTTTTT. Translating it yields CASSRGGRDTGELFF.

This clonotype was observed many times. This chain joins TRBV10-2 and TRBJ1-1; weak D call: TRBD1 (6 bases). The CDR3 contains 13 residues. CDR1 and CDR2 (germline): WSHSY, SAAADI. The V end was cut by 5 bases, the J end by 7 bases, with 14 bases between. Written as DNA, the CDR3 is TGCGCCAGCAGTCCCCCTAAACAGGGTGAAGCTTTCTTT. Translation: CASSPPKQGEAFF.

This clonotype appeared many times. CDR3 in DNA: TGTGCCAGCAGGGGACAGTTAAATGAAAAACTGTTTTTT. It translates to CASRGQLNEKLFF. The chain joins TRBV5-6 to TRBJ1-4; TRBD1 matches 7 bases. V trimming: 5 bases; J trimming: 5 bases; junction bases outside the gene matches: 3. CDR3 length: 13 amino acids. CDR1 SGHDT and CDR2 YYEEEE come from the germline V gene.

This clonotype was counted ten times or more. The gene calls are TRBV20-1 and TRBJ1-1; D is undetermined. Germline V gives CDR1 DFQATT, CDR2 SNEGSKA (reference sequence). Trimming stripped 6 bases from V and 0 bases from J, with 11 bases between. The length of the CDR3 is 13 residues. CDR3 DNA sequence: TGCAGTGCAGAGGCGGTTATGAACACTGAAGCTTTCTTT. It translates to CSAEAVMNTEAFF.

This chain joins TRBV11-3 and TRBJ2-1, with D possibly being TRBD1 (6 bases). In germline, CDR1 is SGHNT, CDR2 YENEEA. Deletions cut 3 bases from V and 10 bases from J, with 10 bases between. This CDR3 has 12 amino acids. The CDR3 here is CASSFSRGEQFF. The CDR3, as DNA: TGTGCCAGCAGCTTCTCTAGGGGGGAGCAGTTCTTC.